The entry below gives a single T cell receptor beta chain sequence along with its context. This clone was observed a few times. Its antigen has not been determined. Base quality data are lacking; no much larger clone is found one base away. The CDR3 has 17 amino acids, counting the end cysteine and phenylalanine. The read is trimmed to its CDR3 DNA, 51 bases read in frame from base 1. Here V drops 6 bases and J drops 2 bases, and the junction holds 7 bases not matched to any gene. CDR1 and CDR2, per the germline V gene (reference sequence), are SEHNR and FQNEAQ. This sample is drawn from a study of blood T cell repertoires in COVID-19 (dated by TCRdb to between 2020 and 2021). With regard to the full study: Samples covering the acute and convalescent phases of COVID-19 were provided by collaborators in the United States, Italy and Spain. The material from the prospective study consisted of cDNA or gDNA derived from T cells, B-cell-depleted T cells, or PBMCs. The dataset comprised deeply sampled blood TCRbeta repertoires from subjects exposed to, actively infected with, or recovered from COVID-19. The repertoires were made available in a free public database intended to serve as a resource for research on the immune response to SARS-CoV-2. The samples were drawn from the first 160 participants of the ongoing ImmuneRACE study and from some 1,300 subjects provided by 6 global collaborators. Sample metadata almost always included a de-identified subject ID, COVID-19 status, age in years and sex. Where HLA class I and class II types were available, the types were taken from metadata supplied by the sample provider, not from assay-based typing.

In Seattle, one collaborating source enrolled patients while the infection was active and tracked those patients longitudinally over the course of disease. Collaborating institutions collected whole blood in K2EDTA tubes following their own protocols. For TCRbeta analysis, collaborators shipped samples as frozen whole blood, isolated PBMCs, or DNA extracted from either of those sample types. Study-wide findings and limitations: The quantity of clinical and demographic metadata differed by source and by participant and was supplied without curation.

TCRbeta CDR3 regions were amplified from genomic DNA using the immunoSEQ Assay, a bias-controlled multiplex PCR. The authors processed their data as follows. The number of nucleated cells in each sample was estimated by amplification of reference gene primers within the assay. To quantify the absolute abundance of each unique TCRbeta CDR3 rearrangement, sequence reads were collapsed and filtered. For each sample, productive Simpson clonality was calculated as the square root of Simpson's diversity index over productive rearrangements. TCRdb re-hosts the immuneACCESS table, in-frame sequences only. Its copies lack some clones; in the studies checked, an unresolved V gene accounts for under half of them, and the cause for the rest is not known. V and J calls and clone size are given by that table; D and trimming were obtained from the DNA. Present in this sample are 210,000 or so clones, roughly 85% of which were seen just once. More than 4.5% of the sample comes from the top ten.

The receptor was isolated from a man aged 45-60 years with COVID-19, enrolled during active disease. This chain is built from TRBV7-9 and TRBJ2-6; the junction holds 10 bases that match TRBD1. Specimen: peripheral blood. The nucleotide sequence is TGTGCCAGCAGACCGGACAGGGGGGCGACTGGGGCCAACGTCCTGACTTTC. This codes for CASRPDRGATGANVLTF.